The following is a TCR beta chain sequence with its context. Its antigen is as yet unknown. The data originate from a study of CD8+ T cells in alopecia areata. Indicated treatment: oral pan-JAK inhibitor, 5-10 mg twice daily. It was from PBMCs that CD4+ and CD8+ T cells were sorted. General study findings and limits: Sequenced scalp T cells also include alphabeta T cells resident in normal skin.

As the sequencing template, cDNA was produced by extracting RNA and reverse transcribing it. The protocol was immunoSEQ multiplex PCR, while the TCRdb copy is restricted to in-frame clones and leaves out a portion. The table records about 190,000 clones, roughly 61% of them present only once. The clonotype was recovered from a human donor with alopecia areata. Sequencing was performed on CD8+ T cells sorted from blood, taken at week 24, from a patient treated with tofacitinib.

The CDR3 loop reads CASSGTVAYEQYF. The CDR3 DNA sequence: TGCGCCAGTTCCGGGACGGTGGCCTACGAGCAGTACTTC. V gene TRBV5-1 combines with J gene TRBJ2-7; possibly TRBD1 or TRBD2 for D (5 bases each). The V end was cut by 8 bases, the J end by 2 bases, with 14 bases between. CDR1 is SGHRS and CDR2 is YFSETQ in the germline V gene. This CDR3 has 13 amino acids.